The source of this TCR beta chain is a study of T cells after yellow fever vaccination. Background on the study: For low cell numbers, libraries were made with SMART-Seq v4 Ultra Low Input. General observations from the study: Clonotypes appearing in both CD4 and CD8 compartments existed, and their share was small.

The V gene end was trimmed by 10 bases and the J gene end by 6 bases; junction bases not matched to a gene: 8. There are 12 residues in the CDR3. The germline V gene encodes CDR1 MNHNY and CDR2 SVGAGI (reference sequence). Researchers made TCR cDNA using 5'RACE template switching, and this step added a universal primer site and UMIs. TCRdb processed the 5' RACE reads anew with MiXCR; each CDR3 protein has one entry. The data show around 300,000 distinct CDR3 sequences, over 4% seen once. This clonotype was counted ten times or more. The antigen is unknown. V and J are TRBV6-6 and TRBJ1-2; 7 bases are shared with TRBD1. This receptor was taken from a man aged 18-30 years who received the YFV17D yellow fever vaccine. Source: PBMCs, taken 5 days after the yellow fever booster vaccination. The CDR3 DNA follows: TGTGCCATCTCCGTAGGGGGCGATGGCTACACCTTC. This sequence encodes CAISVGGDGYTF.